This T cell receptor (beta chain) emerged from a study of T cell repertoires in cytomegalovirus infection (dated by TCRdb to the late 2010s). About the study as a whole: Donor HLA type was relevant to the analysis, because carriage of CMV infection together with the matching HLA type was indicated by public TCR beta signatures.

This clonotype was picked up a small number of times. What antigen it recognizes has not been identified. No per-base quality is available; no much larger clone lies one base away. Overall study results and their limits: The ex vivo response was dominated by HLA-C-restricted CMV-specific TCR beta clonotypes, and the single most frequent clonotype in two of eight donors was supplied by these HLA-C-restricted clonotypes. In both this cohort and an independent approximately 400-donor cohort, the cumulative frequency of public TCR beta family members distinguished carriers of CMV infection plus the relevant HLA type.

The germline V gene specifies MDHEN as CDR1 and SYDVKM as CDR2. From the cysteine through the phenylalanine, the CDR3 covers 16 amino acids. Of the read, only the CDR3 DNA is kept; its 48 bases are in frame from base 1. V has 5 bases trimmed and J has 4 bases trimmed; junction bases matching no gene number 9. The sample was run on an Illumina HiSeq 1500. TCRdb ran its own pipeline on the public reads, namely fastp trimming at Q25 and MiXCR clone calling, and kept in-frame beta chains. Records with the same CDR3 protein are collapsed into one entry carrying the most frequent genes and DNA. The sample includes 300,000 to 400,000 distinct CDR3 sequences, with approximately 9.5% observed a single time. The ten largest clones represent 4.3% of the sample.

The sample consisted of PBMCs. Recombination linked TRBV28 to TRBJ2-3, with 10 bases in between that match TRBD2. The receptor was derived from a human donor in good health (CMV status not recorded). Some clones in this sample may be carry-over from other donors' samples. The CDR3 region reads CASSPQLAGRSDTQYF. The DNA is TGTGCCAGCAGTCCCCAACTAGCGGGAAGGTCAGATACGCAGTATTTT.